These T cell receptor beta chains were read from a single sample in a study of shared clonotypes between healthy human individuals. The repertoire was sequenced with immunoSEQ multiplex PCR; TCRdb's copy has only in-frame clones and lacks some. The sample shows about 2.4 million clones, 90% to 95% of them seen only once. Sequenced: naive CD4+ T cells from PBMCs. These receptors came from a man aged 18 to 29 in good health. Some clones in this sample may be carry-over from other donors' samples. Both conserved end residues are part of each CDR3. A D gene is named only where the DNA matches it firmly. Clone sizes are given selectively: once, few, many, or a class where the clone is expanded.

cdr3_nt: TGTGCCAGCAGCTTGGACGCGTACGAGCAGTACTTC
cdr3_aa: CASSLDAYEQYF
d_call: NA
v_call: TRBV5-4
j_call: TRBJ2-7
clone_size: once

cdr3_nt: TGTGCCAGCAGCCCCAGTGGGGGACAGGGTTACGAGCAGTACTTC
cdr3_aa: CASSPSGGQGYEQYF
d_call: TRBD1
v_call: TRBV7-2
j_call: TRBJ2-7
clone_size: NA

cdr3_nt: TGTGCCAGCCATGACCCCTACAATGAGCAGTTCTTC
cdr3_aa: CASHDPYNEQFF
d_call: NA
v_call: TRBV6-5
j_call: TRBJ2-1
clone_size: NA

cdr3_nt: TGTGCCAGCTCACCGGGAGGGACAGGGAGCAACTATGGCTACACCTTC
cdr3_aa: CASSPGGTGSNYGYTF
d_call: TRBD1
v_call: TRBV18
j_call: TRBJ1-2
clone_size: NA

cdr3_nt: TGCAGCGTTGGAAGCGGGAGGGCCCGGGAGCAGTACTTC
cdr3_aa: CSVGSGRAREQYF
d_call: TRBD2
v_call: TRBV29-1
j_call: TRBJ2-7
clone_size: NA

cdr3_nt: TGCGCCAGCAGCTTGTATGTGGGTAGCTCCTACAATGAGCAGTTCTTC
cdr3_aa: CASSLYVGSSYNEQFF
d_call: NA
v_call: TRBV5-1
j_call: TRBJ2-1
clone_size: NA

cdr3_nt: TGTGCCACCGTCGAACAGGGGGGATATACCACTGAAGCTTTCTTT
cdr3_aa: CATVEQGGYTTEAFF
d_call: TRBD1
v_call: TRBV15
j_call: TRBJ1-1
clone_size: NA

cdr3_nt: TGTGCCAGCAGCCCCTCAGGGGAGGCTGGGAATGAGCAGTTCTTC
cdr3_aa: CASSPSGEAGNEQFF
d_call: NA
v_call: TRBV11-3
j_call: TRBJ2-1
clone_size: NA

cdr3_nt: TGTGCCAGCAGCCCCGAATTAGCTAACTATGGCTACACCTTC
cdr3_aa: CASSPELANYGYTF
d_call: NA
v_call: TRBV7-2
j_call: TRBJ1-2
clone_size: NA

cdr3_nt: TGTGCCAGCAGTCGTGGAGCAGGTAGCTCCTACGAGCAGTACTTC
cdr3_aa: CASSRGAGSSYEQYF
d_call: NA
v_call: TRBV7-2
j_call: TRBJ2-7
clone_size: once

cdr3_nt: TGTGCCAGCAGTTTCCCGGGACAGGGAGTGGGTGGCTACACCTTC
cdr3_aa: CASSFPGQGVGGYTF
d_call: TRBD1
v_call: TRBV6-6
j_call: TRBJ1-2
clone_size: NA

cdr3_nt: TGCGCCAGCAGCTTTGGGGCCCCAATGAACACTGAAGCTTTCTTT
cdr3_aa: CASSFGAPMNTEAFF
d_call: NA
v_call: TRBV5-1
j_call: TRBJ1-1
clone_size: NA

cdr3_nt: TGTGCCAGCAGTCCAAAAACGAGGCAGGGGATCGGGCAGCCCCAGCATTTT
cdr3_aa: CASSPKTRQGIGQPQHF
d_call: NA
v_call: TRBV27
j_call: TRBJ1-5
clone_size: NA

cdr3_nt: TGTGCCAGCCTGCCCGGGACAGGGGGCCAAAACTATGGCTACACCTTC
cdr3_aa: CASLPGTGGQNYGYTF
d_call: TRBD1
v_call: TRBV28
j_call: TRBJ1-2
clone_size: NA

cdr3_nt: TGTGCCCTCACCCCAGGGGGCAAAATGAACACTGAAGCTTTCTTT
cdr3_aa: CALTPGGKMNTEAFF
d_call: TRBD1
v_call: TRBV28
j_call: TRBJ1-1
clone_size: NA

cdr3_nt: TGTGCCAGCAGCAACACAATGAGGGAGACCCAGTACTTC
cdr3_aa: CASSNTMRETQYF
d_call: NA
v_call: TRBV7-7
j_call: TRBJ2-5
clone_size: NA

cdr3_nt: TGTGCCAGCAGCTTAATTTGGCAGGGGGCAGATACGCAGTATTTT
cdr3_aa: CASSLIWQGADTQYF
d_call: TRBD1
v_call: TRBV7-3
j_call: TRBJ2-3
clone_size: NA

cdr3_nt: TGTGCCAGCAGTGCCCCGGCTAGTGGGGCCAAAAACATTCAGTACTTC
cdr3_aa: CASSAPASGAKNIQYF
d_call: NA
v_call: TRBV27
j_call: TRBJ2-4
clone_size: NA

cdr3_nt: TGTGCCAGTAGTAATCGTGGTTCCAGCTCCTACAATGAGCAGTTCTTC
cdr3_aa: CASSNRGSSSYNEQFF
d_call: NA
v_call: TRBV19
j_call: TRBJ2-1
clone_size: once

cdr3_nt: TGTGCCAGCAGTCCTCTAGCGAGCTCCTACAATGAGCAGTTCTTC
cdr3_aa: CASSPLASSYNEQFF
d_call: NA
v_call: TRBV7-3
j_call: TRBJ2-1
clone_size: NA

cdr3_nt: TGTGCCAGCAGTCCGGGGACTAGCGGCCAAGAGACCCAGTACTTC
cdr3_aa: CASSPGTSGQETQYF
d_call: TRBD2
v_call: TRBV28
j_call: TRBJ2-5
clone_size: NA

cdr3_nt: TGTGCCAGCAGGCGACAGGGGGGTAATCAGCCCCAGCATTTT
cdr3_aa: CASRRQGGNQPQHF
d_call: TRBD1
v_call: TRBV28
j_call: TRBJ1-5
clone_size: NA

cdr3_nt: TGCAGCGTTGAATCGGTCCCCGGGGGGACTGAAGCTTTCTTT
cdr3_aa: CSVESVPGGTEAFF
d_call: NA
v_call: TRBV29-1
j_call: TRBJ1-1
clone_size: NA

cdr3_nt: TGTGCCACCAGCAGAGATCTTACCGGGACCCACGAGTTGTTCTTC
cdr3_aa: CATSRDLTGTHELFF
d_call: NA
v_call: TRBV15
j_call: TRBJ2-1
clone_size: NA

cdr3_nt: TGCGCCAGCAGCTTGGATGGCCCTTCCTACGAGCAGTACTTC
cdr3_aa: CASSLDGPSYEQYF
d_call: NA
v_call: TRBV5-1
j_call: TRBJ2-7
clone_size: NA

cdr3_nt: TGTGCCTGGACAAGGTCGAGGAGGGCAGGGTCGGGTTACGAGCAGTACTTC
cdr3_aa: CAWTRSRRAGSGYEQYF
d_call: NA
v_call: TRBV30
j_call: TRBJ2-7
clone_size: NA

cdr3_nt: TGTGCCAGCTCTACTGCAGGGGATACTGAAGCTTTCTTT
cdr3_aa: CASSTAGDTEAFF
d_call: NA
v_call: TRBV18
j_call: TRBJ1-1
clone_size: NA

cdr3_nt: TGTGCCACCAGCAGAGATAGGAAGGGAAAACTGTTTTTT
cdr3_aa: CATSRDRKGKLFF
d_call: NA
v_call: TRBV15
j_call: TRBJ1-4
clone_size: NA

cdr3_nt: TGCGCCAGCAGCTTCAGGGACAGGGAGAGGAATGAAGCTTTCTTT
cdr3_aa: CASSFRDRERNEAFF
d_call: TRBD1
v_call: TRBV5-1
j_call: TRBJ1-1
clone_size: NA

cdr3_nt: TGTGCCAGCAGCGTAGGGACAGGGGGCACAGATACGCAGTATTTT
cdr3_aa: CASSVGTGGTDTQYF
d_call: TRBD1
v_call: TRBV9
j_call: TRBJ2-3
clone_size: NA

cdr3_nt: TGTGCCAGCAGGTCAACAGGGCGCTCCTACGAGCAGTACTTC
cdr3_aa: CASRSTGRSYEQYF
d_call: NA
v_call: TRBV28
j_call: TRBJ2-7
clone_size: few

cdr3_nt: TGCGCCAGCAGTTTAACTAGCGGAATCTACGAGCAGTACTTC
cdr3_aa: CASSLTSGIYEQYF
d_call: TRBD2
v_call: TRBV5-1
j_call: TRBJ2-7
clone_size: NA

cdr3_nt: TGTGCCAGTAGTATAGGGACAGCGAACTACGAGCAGTACTTC
cdr3_aa: CASSIGTANYEQYF
d_call: NA
v_call: TRBV19
j_call: TRBJ2-7
clone_size: once

cdr3_nt: TGTGCCAGCAACGCAGGGGTCGGTGAGCAGTTCTTC
cdr3_aa: CASNAGVGEQFF
d_call: NA
v_call: TRBV28
j_call: TRBJ2-1
clone_size: few

cdr3_nt: TGTGCCAGCAGTTTCATACCCTACGAGCAGTACTTC
cdr3_aa: CASSFIPYEQYF
d_call: NA
v_call: TRBV28
j_call: TRBJ2-7
clone_size: NA

cdr3_nt: TGTGCCAGCAGCTTAGTTCAGGGGGGAAGGGTCAATGAGCAGTTCTTC
cdr3_aa: CASSLVQGGRVNEQFF
d_call: NA
v_call: TRBV7-2
j_call: TRBJ2-1
clone_size: NA

cdr3_nt: TGCGCCAGCAGCCAAGATCGGGGTATCGGGGCCAACGTCCTGACTTTC
cdr3_aa: CASSQDRGIGANVLTF
d_call: NA
v_call: TRBV4-1
j_call: TRBJ2-6
clone_size: NA

cdr3_nt: TGTGCCAGCAGCTACCGAGACCCGGGAGAGACCCAGTACTTC
cdr3_aa: CASSYRDPGETQYF
d_call: NA
v_call: TRBV7-9
j_call: TRBJ2-5
clone_size: NA

cdr3_nt: TGTGCCAGCAGGTCTCGCAATGAGCAGTTCTTC
cdr3_aa: CASRSRNEQFF
d_call: NA
v_call: TRBV2
j_call: TRBJ2-1
clone_size: NA

cdr3_nt: TGTGCCAGCAGCCAGCGGGGCGGGAGAGGTGAGCAGTTCTTC
cdr3_aa: CASSQRGGRGEQFF
d_call: TRBD2
v_call: TRBV7-7
j_call: TRBJ2-1
clone_size: NA

cdr3_nt: TGCGCCAGCACCCGACTAGCGGGAGGTACCGGGGAGCTGTTTTTT
cdr3_aa: CASTRLAGGTGELFF
d_call: TRBD2
v_call: TRBV10-2
j_call: TRBJ2-2
clone_size: NA

cdr3_nt: TGTGCCAGCAACACCGGGGGCTGGGGGGTGGCCAACGTCCTGACTTTC
cdr3_aa: CASNTGGWGVANVLTF
d_call: NA
v_call: TRBV7-2
j_call: TRBJ2-6
clone_size: NA

cdr3_nt: TGTGCCATCAGTGACCCCCCGGAGAACACTGAAGCTTTCTTT
cdr3_aa: CAISDPPENTEAFF
d_call: NA
v_call: TRBV10-3
j_call: TRBJ1-1
clone_size: NA

cdr3_nt: TGTGCCAGCAGTGAAGACAGAAGCTCCTACGAGCAGTACTTC
cdr3_aa: CASSEDRSSYEQYF
d_call: NA
v_call: TRBV2
j_call: TRBJ2-7
clone_size: NA

cdr3_nt: TGTGCCAGCAGCTTAAGAGGGCAGGGCAATGCTTTCTTT
cdr3_aa: CASSLRGQGNAFF
d_call: NA
v_call: TRBV7-3
j_call: TRBJ1-1
clone_size: few

cdr3_nt: TGTGCCAGCAGTGAAGTGGGACAGGGAAACACCATATATTTT
cdr3_aa: CASSEVGQGNTIYF
d_call: TRBD1
v_call: TRBV6-1
j_call: TRBJ1-3
clone_size: NA

cdr3_nt: TGTGCCAGCAGCTCCGCAGGAAAGAACACCGGGGAGCTGTTTTTT
cdr3_aa: CASSSAGKNTGELFF
d_call: NA
v_call: TRBV7-9
j_call: TRBJ2-2
clone_size: NA

cdr3_nt: TGTGCCAGCAGTATCGACGGAGTCAAAAACATTCAGTACTTC
cdr3_aa: CASSIDGVKNIQYF
d_call: NA
v_call: TRBV28
j_call: TRBJ2-4
clone_size: NA

cdr3_nt: TGTGCCAGCAGTAAAGGGGGCGGTACTGAAGCTTTCTTT
cdr3_aa: CASSKGGGTEAFF
d_call: TRBD1
v_call: TRBV27
j_call: TRBJ1-1
clone_size: few

cdr3_nt: TGCGCCAGCAGCAACGGACAGTCCACAGATACGCAGTATTTT
cdr3_aa: CASSNGQSTDTQYF
d_call: NA
v_call: TRBV5-1
j_call: TRBJ2-3
clone_size: NA